This T cell receptor (beta chain) appears in the sequencing data of a study of patients and donors after allogeneic stem cell transplantation. TCRdb passed the RT-PCR reads through MiXCR, listing each CDR3 protein once. The table has roughly 230,000 distinct CDR3 sequences, roughly an eighth seen once. This clonotype was detected ten times or more. This CDR3 is 16 amino acids long. The V end was cut by 4 bases, the J end by 5 bases, with 15 bases between. Germline CDR1 MNHEY, CDR2 SVGAGI. The rearrangement links TRBV6-5 to TRBJ1-6; no clear D. The sequenced sample was blood, either unsorted or a sorted T cell fraction (not recorded which). This sequence originates from a human donor who was either an allogeneic HSCT recipient or a stem cell or donor lymphocyte infusion donor (not recorded which). It is not recorded whose cells these are; they may come from a transplant donor. The CDR3 sequence is CASSFRVLRDNSPLHF. In DNA form, the CDR3 reads TGTGCCAGCAGTTTCCGGGTCCTTAGGGATAATTCACCCCTCCACTTT.